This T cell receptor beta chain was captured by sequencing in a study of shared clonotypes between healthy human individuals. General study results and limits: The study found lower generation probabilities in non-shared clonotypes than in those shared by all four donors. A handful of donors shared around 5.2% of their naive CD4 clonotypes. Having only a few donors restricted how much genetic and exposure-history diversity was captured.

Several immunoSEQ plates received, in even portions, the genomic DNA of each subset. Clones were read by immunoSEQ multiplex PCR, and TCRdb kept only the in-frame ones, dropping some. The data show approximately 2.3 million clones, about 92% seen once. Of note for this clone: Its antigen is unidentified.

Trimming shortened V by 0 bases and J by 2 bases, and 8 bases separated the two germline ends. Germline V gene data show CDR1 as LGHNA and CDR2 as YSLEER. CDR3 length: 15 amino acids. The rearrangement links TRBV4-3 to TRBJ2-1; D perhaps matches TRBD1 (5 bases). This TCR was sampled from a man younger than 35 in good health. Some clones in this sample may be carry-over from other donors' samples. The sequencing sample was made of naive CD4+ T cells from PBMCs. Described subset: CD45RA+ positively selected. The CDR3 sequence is CASSQDGRAYNEQFF. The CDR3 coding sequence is TGCGCCAGCAGCCAAGACGGCAGGGCCTACAATGAGCAGTTCTTC.